Listed below are T cell receptor beta chains from one sample, sequenced in a study of cytomegalovirus exposure and HLA in healthy donors. The protocol was immunoSEQ multiplex PCR, while the TCRdb copy is restricted to in-frame clones and leaves out a portion. This repertoire shows more than 95,000 clones, 9.5% to 13% found once; its top ten account for roughly 5%. Sequencing used PBMCs. Source of these receptors: a man aged 40-49 years in good health and CMV-seropositive. CDR3s include the opening cysteine and the closing phenylalanine or tryptophan. The D gene is left open where the match is weak. A row's size may be missing; if present it is once, few, many or a size class.

V: TRBV4-2
size: few
D: -
J: TRBJ2-1
DNA: TGTGCCAGCAGCCAAAACCCCTCTAGCAATGAGCAGTTCTTC
CDR3: CASSQNPSSNEQFF

V: TRBV7-2
size: few
D: TRBD1
J: TRBJ1-6
DNA: TGTGCCAGCAGCTTAGGGACAGGGGCCGGGTCACCCCTCCACTTT
CDR3: CASSLGTGAGSPLHF

V: TRBV11-2
size: -
D: TRBD2
J: TRBJ2-3
DNA: TGTGCCAGCAGTTTACTAGCGGGAGGTACAGATACGCAGTATTTT
CDR3: CASSLLAGGTDTQYF

V: TRBV28
size: -
D: -
J: TRBJ2-2
DNA: TGTGCCAGCAGTTTACAGGGCGTCGGGGAGCTGTTTTTT
CDR3: CASSLQGVGELFF

V: TRBV7-2
size: few
D: -
J: TRBJ2-3
DNA: TGTGCCAGCAGCTCCCAAGCGGCCCCTAGCACAGATACGCAGTATTTT
CDR3: CASSSQAAPSTDTQYF

V: TRBV28
size: few
D: TRBD2
J: TRBJ2-7
DNA: TGTGCCAGCAGCCCGGGAGGTTACGAGCAGTACTTC
CDR3: CASSPGGYEQYF

V: TRBV30
size: -
D: TRBD2
J: TRBJ2-3
DNA: TGTGCCTGGAGGACTAGCGGAAGTCCCGGTACGCAGTATTTT
CDR3: CAWRTSGSPGTQYF

V: TRBV15
size: -
D: TRBD1
J: TRBJ2-1
DNA: TGTGCCACCAGCACCTCCGGGACAGATTCCTACAATGAGCAGTTCTTC
CDR3: CATSTSGTDSYNEQFF

V: TRBV9
size: many
D: -
J: TRBJ2-3
DNA: TGTGCCAGCAGCGTAGGAGGTTTAGCGGATACGCAGTATTTT
CDR3: CASSVGGLADTQYF

V: TRBV4-1
size: few
D: TRBD2
J: TRBJ2-7
DNA: TGCGCCAGCAGCCACCCCCCCGCGTGGGAGGGCCCCGACGAGCAGTACTTC
CDR3: CASSHPPAWEGPDEQYF

V: TRBV6-5
size: few
D: -
J: TRBJ2-1
DNA: TGTGCCAGCAGCCCTACCTATAGCTCCTACAATGAGCAGTTCTTC
CDR3: CASSPTYSSYNEQFF

V: TRBV11-2
size: -
D: -
J: TRBJ2-4
DNA: TGTGCCAGCAGCACCTACAGGGACGGAAACATTCAGTACTTC
CDR3: CASSTYRDGNIQYF

V: TRBV18
size: few
D: -
J: TRBJ2-7
DNA: TGTGCCAGCCGGGTCGAAGGCGAGCAGTACTTC
CDR3: CASRVEGEQYF

V: TRBV27
size: few
D: -
J: TRBJ1-1
DNA: TGTGCCAGCAGTTTAGGTCAAAACCGCGGCACTGAAGCTTTCTTT
CDR3: CASSLGQNRGTEAFF

V: TRBV6-4
size: few
D: -
J: TRBJ1-5
DNA: TGTGCCAGGGTCAGGGGTTCTCAGCCCCAGCATTTT
CDR3: CARVRGSQPQHF

V: TRBV19
size: -
D: TRBD1
J: TRBJ2-5
DNA: TGTGCCAGTAGTAAATATCAGGGGGCAGGTGAGACCCAGTACTTC
CDR3: CASSKYQGAGETQYF

V: TRBV7-9
size: few
D: -
J: TRBJ2-1
DNA: TGTGCCAGCACCTCGGACAACTGGCTGCAGTTCTTC
CDR3: CASTSDNWLQFF

V: TRBV13
size: -
D: TRBD1
J: TRBJ1-2
DNA: TGTGCCAGCAGCTTAATGGGACAGACAAACTATGGCTACACCTTC
CDR3: CASSLMGQTNYGYTF

V: TRBV19
size: -
D: -
J: TRBJ2-7
DNA: TGTGCCAGTAGTACCGCGGGAACCCGAGGGAACGAGCAGTACTTC
CDR3: CASSTAGTRGNEQYF

V: TRBV4-1
size: -
D: -
J: TRBJ2-5
DNA: TGCGCCAGCAGCCCAGGGGTAGCCTACCAAGAGACCCAGTACTTC
CDR3: CASSPGVAYQETQYF

V: TRBV9
size: -
D: -
J: TRBJ2-7
DNA: TGTGCCAGCAGCGTAGGGGAGTCCGTGGATTACGAGCAGTACTTC
CDR3: CASSVGESVDYEQYF

V: TRBV18
size: few
D: -
J: TRBJ1-2
DNA: TGTGCCAGCTCACCATGGAATGAGGGAGAAGGTGGCTACACCTTC
CDR3: CASSPWNEGEGGYTF

V: TRBV5-1
size: -
D: -
J: TRBJ2-5
DNA: TGCGCCAGCAGCTTCCTCCGGAGCCAAGAGACCCAGTACTTC
CDR3: CASSFLRSQETQYF

V: TRBV27
size: -
D: TRBD1
J: TRBJ2-1
DNA: TGTGCCAGCAGTTCTCGGACAGGGGGCGTCAACAATGAGCAGTTCTTC
CDR3: CASSSRTGGVNNEQFF

V: TRBV7-2
size: few
D: -
J: TRBJ2-5
DNA: TGTGCCAGCAGCTTAGCAACAGCCACGGGAGTGAAGACCCAGTACTTC
CDR3: CASSLATATGVKTQYF

V: TRBV9
size: -
D: TRBD1
J: TRBJ2-1
DNA: TGTGCCAGCAGCGTAGGGCAGGGGGCGGCTAATGAGCAGTTCTTC
CDR3: CASSVGQGAANEQFF

V: TRBV2
size: -
D: -
J: TRBJ2-5
DNA: TGTGCCAGCCTGTACCAAGAGACCCAGTACTTC
CDR3: CASLYQETQYF

V: TRBV9
size: -
D: TRBD1
J: TRBJ2-3
DNA: TGTGCCAGCAGCGTAGTCGGGACAGGCTACACAGATACGCAGTATTTT
CDR3: CASSVVGTGYTDTQYF

V: TRBV4-2
size: few
D: TRBD1
J: TRBJ1-2
DNA: TGTGCCAGCAGCCAAGATGTCCAGGGGGACTATGGCTACACCTTC
CDR3: CASSQDVQGDYGYTF

V: TRBV21-1
size: -
D: -
J: TRBJ1-1
DNA: TGTGCCAGCAGCAAAGGAGGGGACAGCATATGGAACACTGAAGCTTTCTTT
CDR3: CASSKGGDSIWNTEAFF

V: TRBV15
size: -
D: TRBD2
J: TRBJ2-1
DNA: TGTGCCACCAGCCCCGGGGGTGTAGCGGGTTCCTACAATGAGCAGTTCTTC
CDR3: CATSPGGVAGSYNEQFF

V: TRBV4-1
size: few
D: TRBD2
J: TRBJ2-7
DNA: TGCGCCAGCAGCCGGGGGGTCCCCGGGACTAGCGGGAGGCACGAGCAGTACTTC
CDR3: CASSRGVPGTSGRHEQYF

V: TRBV7-2
size: -
D: -
J: TRBJ2-2
DNA: TGTGCCAGCAGGCCAACTAGATCGAACACCGGGGAGCTGTTTTTT
CDR3: CASRPTRSNTGELFF

V: TRBV12-5
size: few
D: -
J: TRBJ1-2
DNA: TGTGCTAGTGGTTTTGTGGAGGACACCTTC
CDR3: CASGFVEDTF

V: TRBV6-4
size: few
D: TRBD1
J: TRBJ2-1
DNA: TGTGCCAGCAGTGACTCGACAGGGGGCTACAATGAGCAGTTCTTC
CDR3: CASSDSTGGYNEQFF

V: TRBV28
size: -
D: -
J: TRBJ2-7
DNA: TGTGCCAGCAGTTTACCAGTTACCCAGGCCTACGAGCAGTACTTC
CDR3: CASSLPVTQAYEQYF

V: TRBV10-2
size: -
D: -
J: TRBJ1-1
DNA: TGCGCCAGCTCCTTTGGGGGGGCTCTATCCACTGAAGCTTTCTTT
CDR3: CASSFGGALSTEAFF

V: TRBV19
size: few
D: -
J: TRBJ1-3
DNA: TGTGCCAGTTCCGCGGACTCCTTACTTTCTGGAAACACCATATATTTT
CDR3: CASSADSLLSGNTIYF

V: TRBV11-2
size: -
D: -
J: TRBJ1-1
DNA: TGTGCCAGCAGCTTAGGGCAGATTATGAACACTGAAGCTTTCTTT
CDR3: CASSLGQIMNTEAFF

V: TRBV18
size: -
D: -
J: TRBJ2-2
DNA: TGTGCCAGCTCCCCCTTTCCCTACACCGGGGAGCTGTTTTTT
CDR3: CASSPFPYTGELFF

V: TRBV10-3
size: few
D: TRBD1
J: TRBJ1-6
DNA: TGTGCCATCAGCAGGGACAGGGTCTCCTATAATTCACCCCTCCACTTT
CDR3: CAISRDRVSYNSPLHF

V: TRBV5-1
size: few
D: TRBD2
J: TRBJ2-1
DNA: TGCGCCAGCAGCTTGGCCAGTAGCGGGAGCTACAATGAGCAGTTCTTC
CDR3: CASSLASSGSYNEQFF

V: TRBV6-1
size: few
D: -
J: TRBJ1-5
DNA: TGTGCCAGCAGAATGTACAATCAGCCCCAGCATTTT
CDR3: CASRMYNQPQHF

V: TRBV7-9
size: few
D: TRBD1
J: TRBJ2-7
DNA: TGTGCCAGCAGCTTGGGACAGGGTCGGAACGAGCAGTACTTC
CDR3: CASSLGQGRNEQYF

V: TRBV6-6
size: few
D: TRBD1
J: TRBJ1-1
DNA: TGTGCCAGCAGCACTGACAGGGGGTGGCGAAACACTGAAGCTTTCTTT
CDR3: CASSTDRGWRNTEAFF

V: TRBV29-1
size: -
D: TRBD2
J: TRBJ2-1
DNA: TGCAGCGTTGCCAGTTCGACTAGCGGTAACAATGAGCAGTTCTTC
CDR3: CSVASSTSGNNEQFF

V: TRBV7-9
size: few
D: -
J: TRBJ2-5
DNA: TGTGCCAGCAGCCCCCCAAAGCACCAAGAGACCCAGTACTTC
CDR3: CASSPPKHQETQYF

V: TRBV10-3
size: few
D: -
J: TRBJ1-5
DNA: TGTGCCATCAGTGACGGGTATAGCAATCAGCCCCAGCATTTT
CDR3: CAISDGYSNQPQHF

V: TRBV12-5
size: -
D: -
J: TRBJ1-2
DNA: TGTGCTAGTGGTTTGGTGTCCAGGGGAAGTGGCTACACCTTC
CDR3: CASGLVSRGSGYTF